This TCR beta chain was obtained from a study of T-cell memory formation after mild COVID-19. In the study overall: The two donors had largely donor-specific TCR clusters.

The CDR3 covers 14 residues. Per germline, CDR1 SGHVS and CDR2 FNYEAQ. The trim removed 5 bases at V and 11 bases at J, leaving 9 bases unmatched. TCRdb reprocessed the 5' RACE reads via MiXCR and lists one record per CDR3 protein. The sample has 560,000 or so distinct CDR3 sequences; 15% to 20% are singletons. There are a few counts of this clonotype. What it binds is unknown. Regarding the study as a whole: Whether day 37 second-wave clones are SARS-CoV-2-specific was not confirmed. Pre-infection memory contained some responding clones, which suggested that cross-reactive memory had joined. Mainly CM and EM harbored the contracting CD4+ clones; mainly EMRA harbored the CD8+ ones.

This clonotype was obtained from an adult woman who had mild COVID-19 (a few samples of this study predate the infection). Cell type and time point are not known. Sequenced sample: PBMCs or a T cell subset sorted from them (not recorded which). The chain joins TRBV7-6 to TRBJ2-3, with 11 bases fitting TRBD2. CDR3 sequence reads: CASSLSGGALGQYF. As DNA, the CDR3 is TGTGCCAGCAGCCTTAGCGGGGGGGCCTTAGGGCAGTATTTT. The entire variable domain, with the rest obtained from reference TRBV7-6 and TRBJ2-3, is as follows: GAGVSQSPRYKVTKRGQDVALRCDPISGHVSLYWYRQALGQGPEFLTYFNYEAQQDKSGLPNDRFSAERPEGSISTLTIQRTEQRDSAMYRCASSLSGGALGQYFGPGTRLTVL.